A selection of T cell receptor beta chains follows, all from one sample in a study of identical twins. TCRdb ran MiXCR on the 5' RACE reads and lists one entry per CDR3 protein. This table holds 700,000 or so distinct CDR3 sequences, over 8.5% found once. These same data were also listed under a study on yellow fever vaccine responses in identical twins.

The sample was PBMCs. These TCRs come from a woman under 30 in good health. Both conserved end residues are part of each CDR3. Fields, in order: V gene, clone size, J gene, CDR3 protein. Size tells how often a clone was seen (once, few, many) or the class of an expanded clone, and some rows leave it out.

V gene: TRBV4-1; clone size: few; J gene: TRBJ2-7; CDR3 protein: CASSLGATDSQRSYEQYF
V gene: TRBV12-3/TRBV12-4; clone size: few; J gene: TRBJ2-7; CDR3 protein: CASSFGQTGHEQYF
V gene: TRBV9; clone size: .; J gene: TRBJ2-1; CDR3 protein: CASSVGPSLYNEQFF
V gene: TRBV14; clone size: many; J gene: TRBJ2-7; CDR3 protein: CASIYEQYF
V gene: TRBV7-9; clone size: few; J gene: TRBJ2-1; CDR3 protein: CASSLSAGGNEQFF
V gene: TRBV6-2/TRBV6-3; clone size: many; J gene: TRBJ1-2; CDR3 protein: CASSYEFIDLSYGYTF
V gene: TRBV6-1; clone size: few; J gene: TRBJ2-3; CDR3 protein: CASTQEITDTQYF
V gene: TRBV11-2; clone size: .; J gene: TRBJ2-1; CDR3 protein: CASSSAGGLGNEQFF
V gene: TRBV12-3/TRBV12-4; clone size: many; J gene: TRBJ2-3; CDR3 protein: CASSLAQGFRTDTQYF
V gene: TRBV29-1; clone size: many; J gene: TRBJ2-1; CDR3 protein: CSVPPSGGVDEQFF
V gene: TRBV7-9; clone size: few; J gene: TRBJ1-2; CDR3 protein: CASSFIRGNSYYGYTF
V gene: TRBV12-3/TRBV12-4; clone size: many; J gene: TRBJ2-2; CDR3 protein: CASSARTAVNTGELFF
V gene: TRBV5-1; clone size: .; J gene: TRBJ1-3; CDR3 protein: CASSLAATFSGNTIYF
V gene: TRBV29-1; clone size: many; J gene: TRBJ2-2; CDR3 protein: CSVVAGTGELFF
V gene: TRBV20-1; clone size: many; J gene: TRBJ2-5; CDR3 protein: CSARGGSAQETQYF
V gene: TRBV7-9; clone size: many; J gene: TRBJ1-5; CDR3 protein: CASSGPNQPQHF
V gene: TRBV7-2; clone size: many; J gene: TRBJ2-3; CDR3 protein: CASSYLGAGYTDTQYF
V gene: TRBV5-1; clone size: .; J gene: TRBJ2-3; CDR3 protein: CASSTGTSGATDTQYF
V gene: TRBV6-5; clone size: few; J gene: TRBJ2-7; CDR3 protein: CASSSGPLGGTKEQYF
V gene: TRBV7-6; clone size: .; J gene: TRBJ2-1; CDR3 protein: CASSKIAGGNNEQFF
V gene: TRBV4-2; clone size: .; J gene: TRBJ1-4; CDR3 protein: CASSPYRATNEKLFF
V gene: TRBV5-1; clone size: few; J gene: TRBJ2-1; CDR3 protein: CASSSQERTRFYNEQFF
V gene: TRBV11-2; clone size: few; J gene: TRBJ1-1; CDR3 protein: CASSLRPRNTEAFF
V gene: TRBV7-2; clone size: many; J gene: TRBJ2-7; CDR3 protein: CASSLAPGLLFYEQYF
V gene: TRBV12-3/TRBV12-4; clone size: few; J gene: TRBJ2-7; CDR3 protein: CASSPTGASGSYEQYF